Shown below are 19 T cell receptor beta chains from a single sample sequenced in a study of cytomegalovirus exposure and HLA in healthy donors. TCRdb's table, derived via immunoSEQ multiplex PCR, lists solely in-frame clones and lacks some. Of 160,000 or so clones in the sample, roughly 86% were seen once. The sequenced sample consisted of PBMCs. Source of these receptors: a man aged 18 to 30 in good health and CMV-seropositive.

The CDR3 DNA follows: TGTGCCAGTAGATCTAGATCGGGAGCTTCAAACTACGAGCAGTACTTC. It codes for CASRSRSGASNYEQYF. The J gene is TRBJ2-7, the V gene TRBV19; a weak D match, TRBD2 (6 bases). V dropped 6 bases and J dropped 3 bases, with 21 bases sitting between them. Germline V lookup: CDR1 LNHDA, CDR2 SQIVND (reference sequence). The CDR3 runs to 16 residues. Using reference TRBV19 and TRBJ2-7 for the parts outside the CDR3, the full variable domain is DGGITQSPKYLFRKEGQNVTLSCEQNLNHDAMYWYRQDPGQGLRLIYYSQIVNDFQKGDIAEGYSVSREKKESFPLTVTSAQKNPTAFYLCASRSRSGASNYEQYFGPGTRLTVT.

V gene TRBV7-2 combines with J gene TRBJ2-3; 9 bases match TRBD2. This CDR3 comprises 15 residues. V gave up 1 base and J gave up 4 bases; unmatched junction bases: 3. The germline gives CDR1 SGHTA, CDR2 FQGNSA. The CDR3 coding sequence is TGTGCCAGCAGCTTAGTCGGCGGGAGGGCAGATACGCAGTATTTT. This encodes CASSLVGGRADTQYF.

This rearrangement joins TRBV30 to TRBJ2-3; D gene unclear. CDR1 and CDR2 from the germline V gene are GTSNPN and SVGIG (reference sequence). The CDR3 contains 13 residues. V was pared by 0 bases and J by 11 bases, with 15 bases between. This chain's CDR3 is CAWSVSSFSGQYF. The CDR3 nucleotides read TGTGCCTGGAGTGTATCGAGTTTCTCAGGGCAGTATTTT. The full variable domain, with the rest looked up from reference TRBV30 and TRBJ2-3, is SQTIHQWPATLVQPVGSPLSLECTVEGTSNPNLYWYRQAAGRGLQLLFYSVGIGQISSEVPQNLSASRPQDRQFILSSKKLLLSDSGFYLCAWSVSSFSGQYFGPGTRLTVL.

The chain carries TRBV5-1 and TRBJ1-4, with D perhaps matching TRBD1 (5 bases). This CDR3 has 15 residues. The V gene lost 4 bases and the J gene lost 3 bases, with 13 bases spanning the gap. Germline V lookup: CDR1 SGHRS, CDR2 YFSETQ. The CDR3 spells CASSPARVANEKLFF. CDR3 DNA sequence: TGCGCCAGCAGCCCTGCCAGGGTTGCTAATGAAAAACTGTTTTTT.

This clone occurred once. CDR3 residues: CASSPGQGNYGYTF. The CDR3 DNA reads TGTGCCAGCAGCCCAGGACAGGGGAACTATGGCTACACCTTC. This chain joins TRBV7-2 and TRBJ1-2, with 9 positions matching TRBD1. The CDR3 sequence is 14 residues long. Germline V gene data show CDR1 as SGHTA and CDR2 as FQGNSA. The V gene end was trimmed by 5 bases and the J gene end by 2 bases; junction bases not matched to a gene: 3.

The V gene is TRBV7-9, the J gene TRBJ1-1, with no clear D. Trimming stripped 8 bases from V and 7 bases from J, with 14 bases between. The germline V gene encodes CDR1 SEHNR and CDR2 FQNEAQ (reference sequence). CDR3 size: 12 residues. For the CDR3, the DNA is TGTGCCAGCTCCGGAACGGGGAGTGAAGCTTTCTTT. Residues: CASSGTGSEAFF.

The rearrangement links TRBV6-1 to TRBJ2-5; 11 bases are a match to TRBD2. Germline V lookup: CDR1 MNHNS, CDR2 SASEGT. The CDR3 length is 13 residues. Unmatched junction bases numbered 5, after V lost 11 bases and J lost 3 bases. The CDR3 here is CAGETSGEETQYF. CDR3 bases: TGTGCCGGCGAGACTAGCGGGGAAGAGACCCAGTACTTC.

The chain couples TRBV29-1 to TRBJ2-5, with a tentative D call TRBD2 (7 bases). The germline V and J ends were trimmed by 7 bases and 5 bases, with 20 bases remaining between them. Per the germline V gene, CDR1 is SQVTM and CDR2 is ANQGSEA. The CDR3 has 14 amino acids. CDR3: CSAIPGGGGETQYF. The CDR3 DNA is TGCAGCGCTATTCCAGGAGGGGGAGGGGAGACCCAGTACTTC.

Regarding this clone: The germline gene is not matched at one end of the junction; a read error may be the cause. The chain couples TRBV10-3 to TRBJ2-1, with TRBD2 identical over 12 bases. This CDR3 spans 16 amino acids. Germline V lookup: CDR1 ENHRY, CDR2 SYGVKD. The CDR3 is CAISERLAGVEDPRLF. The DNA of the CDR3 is TGTGCCATCAGTGAGCGACTAGCGGGAGTTGAGGACCCTCGGCTCTTC.

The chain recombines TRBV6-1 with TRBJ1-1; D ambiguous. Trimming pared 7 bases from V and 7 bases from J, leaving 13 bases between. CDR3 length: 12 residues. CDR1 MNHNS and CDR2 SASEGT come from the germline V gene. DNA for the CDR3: TGTGCCAGCACCGGGTGGGTTCGTGAAGCTTTCTTT. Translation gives CASTGWVREAFF.

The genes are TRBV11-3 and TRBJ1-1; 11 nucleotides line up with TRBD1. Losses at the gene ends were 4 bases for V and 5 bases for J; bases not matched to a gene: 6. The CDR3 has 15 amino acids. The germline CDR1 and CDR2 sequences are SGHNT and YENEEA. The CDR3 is CASSYGQGASTEAFF. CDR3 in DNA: TGTGCCAGCAGCTACGGACAGGGGGCGAGTACTGAAGCTTTCTTT.

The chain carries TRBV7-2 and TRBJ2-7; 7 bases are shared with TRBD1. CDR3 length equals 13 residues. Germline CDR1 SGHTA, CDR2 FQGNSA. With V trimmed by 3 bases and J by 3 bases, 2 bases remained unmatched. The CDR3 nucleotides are TGTGCCAGCAGCTTCTACAGGGGCTACGAGCAGTACTTC. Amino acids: CASSFYRGYEQYF.

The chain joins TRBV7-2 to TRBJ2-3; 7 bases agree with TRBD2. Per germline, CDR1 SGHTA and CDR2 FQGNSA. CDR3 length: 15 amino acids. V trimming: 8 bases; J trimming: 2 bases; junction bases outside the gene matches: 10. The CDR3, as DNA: TGTGCCAGCCTGCGTAGCGGGCCGACCACAGATACGCAGTATTTT. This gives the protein CASLRSGPTTDTQYF. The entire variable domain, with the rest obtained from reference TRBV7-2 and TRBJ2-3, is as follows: GAGVSQSPSNKVTEKGKDVELRCDPISGHTALYWYRQSLGQGLEFLIYFQGNSAPDKSGLPSDRFSAERTGGSVSTLTIQRTQQEDSAVYLCASLRSGPTTDTQYFGPGTRLTVL.

The CDR3 sequence is CASSPGLWNEQFF. In DNA, the CDR3 is TGTGCCAGCAGCCCGGGACTTTGGAATGAGCAGTTCTTC. J is TRBJ2-1 and V is TRBV7-9; D may be TRBD2 (6 bases). The CDR3 sequence is 13 residues long. Trimming shortened V by 5 bases and J by 7 bases, and 12 bases separated the two germline ends. Germline V gene sequence: CDR1 SEHNR, CDR2 FQNEAQ (reference sequence).

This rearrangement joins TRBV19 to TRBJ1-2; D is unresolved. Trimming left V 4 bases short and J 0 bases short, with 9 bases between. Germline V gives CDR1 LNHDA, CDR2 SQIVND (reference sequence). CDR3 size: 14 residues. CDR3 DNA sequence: TGTGCCAGTAGTAACCAGATATCTAACTATGGCTACACCTTC. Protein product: CASSNQISNYGYTF. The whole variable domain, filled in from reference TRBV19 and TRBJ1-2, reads DGGITQSPKYLFRKEGQNVTLSCEQNLNHDAMYWYRQDPGQGLRLIYYSQIVNDFQKGDIAEGYSVSREKKESFPLTVTSAQKNPTAFYLCASSNQISNYGYTFGSGTRLTVV.

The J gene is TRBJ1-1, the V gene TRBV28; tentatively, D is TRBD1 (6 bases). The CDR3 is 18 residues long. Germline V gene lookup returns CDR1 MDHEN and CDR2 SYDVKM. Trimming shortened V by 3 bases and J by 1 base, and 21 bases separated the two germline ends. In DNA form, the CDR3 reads TGTGCCAGCAGTTTTGTCCCCGGGACAACGAGGAGGAACACTGAAGCTTTCTTT. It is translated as CASSFVPGTTRRNTEAFF.

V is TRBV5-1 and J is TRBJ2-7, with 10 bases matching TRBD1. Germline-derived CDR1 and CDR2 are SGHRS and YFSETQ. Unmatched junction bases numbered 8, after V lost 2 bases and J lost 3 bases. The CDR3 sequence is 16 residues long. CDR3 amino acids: CASSFMTGGEVYEQYF. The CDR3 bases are TGCGCCAGCAGCTTCATGACAGGGGGCGAGGTCTACGAGCAGTACTTC.

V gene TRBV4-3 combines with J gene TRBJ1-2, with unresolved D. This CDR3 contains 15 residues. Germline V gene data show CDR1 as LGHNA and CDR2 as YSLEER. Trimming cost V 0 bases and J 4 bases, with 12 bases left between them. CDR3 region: CASSQDFRGLYGYTF. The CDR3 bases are TGCGCCAGCAGCCAAGATTTTCGAGGCCTCTATGGCTACACCTTC.

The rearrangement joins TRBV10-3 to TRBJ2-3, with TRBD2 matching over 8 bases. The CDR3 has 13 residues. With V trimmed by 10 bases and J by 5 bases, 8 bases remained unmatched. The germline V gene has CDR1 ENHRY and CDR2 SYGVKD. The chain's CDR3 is CANRRGAQDTQYF. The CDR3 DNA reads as TGTGCCAACCGGCGGGGGGCGCAAGATACGCAGTATTTT.